The clone carrying this TCR beta chain was found many times. TCRdb recomputed calls from the 5' RACE reads with MiXCR, one row per CDR3 protein. The sample yields about 230,000 distinct CDR3 sequences, approximately 7.6% seen once. This specimen belongs to a study of CD8 T cells in ankylosing spondylitis. V lost 0 bases to trimming and J lost 4 bases, with 12 bases between them. The CDR3 covers 15 residues. Germline lookup yields CDR1 MNHEY and CDR2 SVGAGI. The sequenced sample was blood, either unsorted or a sorted T cell fraction (not recorded which). The receptor was derived from a female donor with ankylosing spondylitis or in good health (not recorded which). The rearrangement links TRBV6-5 to TRBJ1-2; tentatively, D is TRBD1 (5 bases). The CDR3 protein is CASSYSGTVTYGYTF. DNA for the CDR3: TGTGCCAGCAGTTACTCCGGGACCGTGACCTATGGCTACACCTTC.